The present entry profiles one T cell receptor (beta chain) with its context. Its specificity is unknown. This same CDR3 is encoded by further DNA sequences in the sample. The repertoire was sequenced with immunoSEQ multiplex PCR; TCRdb's copy has only in-frame clones and lacks some. The sample lists about 820,000 clones, 90% to 95% occurring once. Per the germline V gene, CDR1 is MGHRA and CDR2 is YSYEKL. The length of the CDR3 is 14 residues. Trimming shortened V by 0 bases and J by 4 bases, and 7 bases separated the two germline ends. These data are taken from a study of shared clonotypes between healthy human individuals. Study results and caveats: What naive subsets generally showed was a larger estimated richness than memory subsets showed.

Naive CD8 isolation took CD45RO-negative cells positively selected for CCR7 and excluded terminally differentiated effector memory CD45RA+ cells. The TCR was taken from a young man in good health. Specimen: naive CD8+ T cells sorted from blood. The J gene is TRBJ2-1, the V gene TRBV4-1; possibly TRBD2 for D (6 bases). The CDR3 bases are TGCGCCAGCAGCCAAGAGACTAGTTACAATGAGCAGTTCTTC. It codes for CASSQETSYNEQFF.